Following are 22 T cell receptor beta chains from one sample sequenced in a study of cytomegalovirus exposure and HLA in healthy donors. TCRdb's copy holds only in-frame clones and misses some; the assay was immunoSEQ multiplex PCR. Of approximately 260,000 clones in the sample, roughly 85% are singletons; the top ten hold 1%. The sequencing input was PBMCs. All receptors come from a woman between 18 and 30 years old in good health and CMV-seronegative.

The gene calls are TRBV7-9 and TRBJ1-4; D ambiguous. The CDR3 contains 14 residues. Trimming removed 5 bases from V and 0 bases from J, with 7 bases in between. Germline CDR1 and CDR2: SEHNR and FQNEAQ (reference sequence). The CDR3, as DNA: TGTGCCAGCAGCCAGACAACAACTAATGAAAAACTGTTTTTT. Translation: CASSQTTTNEKLFF.

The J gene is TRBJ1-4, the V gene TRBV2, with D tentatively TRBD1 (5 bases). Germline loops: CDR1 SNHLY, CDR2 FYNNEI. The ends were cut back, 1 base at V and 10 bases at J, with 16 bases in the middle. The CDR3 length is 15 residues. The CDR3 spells CASSEGAGTFGKLFF. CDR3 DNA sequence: TGTGCCAGCAGTGAAGGGGCAGGGACTTTCGGAAAACTGTTTTTT.

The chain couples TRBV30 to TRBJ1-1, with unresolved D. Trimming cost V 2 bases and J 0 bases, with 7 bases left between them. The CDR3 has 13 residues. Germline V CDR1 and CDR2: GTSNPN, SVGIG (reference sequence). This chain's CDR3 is CAWSPHLNTEAFF. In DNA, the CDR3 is TGTGCCTGGAGTCCCCACTTGAACACTGAAGCTTTCTTT.

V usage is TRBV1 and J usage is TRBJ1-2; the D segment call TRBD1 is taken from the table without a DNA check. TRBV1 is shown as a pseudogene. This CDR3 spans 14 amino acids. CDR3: CTSSQQTLSYGYTF. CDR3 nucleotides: TGCACCAGCAGCCAGCAGACACTGTCCTATGGCTACACCTTC.

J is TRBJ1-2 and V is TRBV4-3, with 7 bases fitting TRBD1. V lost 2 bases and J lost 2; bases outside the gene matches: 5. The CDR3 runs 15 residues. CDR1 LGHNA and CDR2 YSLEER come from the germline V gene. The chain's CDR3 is CASSQLGQANYGYTF. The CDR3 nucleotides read TGCGCCAGCAGCCAACTCGGACAGGCAAACTATGGCTACACCTTC.

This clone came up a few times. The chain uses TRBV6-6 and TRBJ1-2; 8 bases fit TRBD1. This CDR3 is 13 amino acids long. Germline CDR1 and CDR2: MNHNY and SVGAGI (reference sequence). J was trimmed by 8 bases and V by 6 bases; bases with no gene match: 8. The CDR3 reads CASSPDRVVGYTF. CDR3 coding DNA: TGTGCCAGCAGCCCGGACAGGGTTGTGGGCTACACCTTC.

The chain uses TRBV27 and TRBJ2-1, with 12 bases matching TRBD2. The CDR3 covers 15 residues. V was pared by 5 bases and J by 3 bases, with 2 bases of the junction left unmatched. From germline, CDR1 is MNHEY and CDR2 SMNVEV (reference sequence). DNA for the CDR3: TGTGCCAGCAGTCAGACTAGCGGGGGCTACAATGAGCAGTTCTTC. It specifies CASSQTSGGYNEQFF.

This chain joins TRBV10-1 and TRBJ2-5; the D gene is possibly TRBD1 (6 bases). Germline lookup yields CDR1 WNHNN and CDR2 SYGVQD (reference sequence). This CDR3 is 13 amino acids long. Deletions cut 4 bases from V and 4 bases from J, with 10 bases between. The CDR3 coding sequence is TGCGCCAGCAGTGGTCAGGGGACAGAGACCCAGTACTTC. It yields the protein CASSGQGTETQYF.

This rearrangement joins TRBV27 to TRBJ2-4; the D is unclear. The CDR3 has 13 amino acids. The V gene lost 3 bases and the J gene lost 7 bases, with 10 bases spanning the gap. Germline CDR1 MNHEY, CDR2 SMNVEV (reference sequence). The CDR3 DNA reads TGTGCCAGCAGTTTCGTCGGGTTTAACATTCAGTACTTC. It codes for CASSFVGFNIQYF.

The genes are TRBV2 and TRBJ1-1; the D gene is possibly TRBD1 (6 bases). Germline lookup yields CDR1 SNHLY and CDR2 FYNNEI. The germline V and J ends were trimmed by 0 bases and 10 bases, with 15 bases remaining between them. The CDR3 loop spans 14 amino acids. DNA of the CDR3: TGTGCCAGCAGTGAAGCTACACAGGGCGGTGGAGCTTTCTTT. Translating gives CASSEATQGGGAFF.

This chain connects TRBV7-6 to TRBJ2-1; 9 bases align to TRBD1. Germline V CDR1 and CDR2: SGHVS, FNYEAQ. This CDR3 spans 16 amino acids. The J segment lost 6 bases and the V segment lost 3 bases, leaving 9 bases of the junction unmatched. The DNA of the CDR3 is TGTGCCAGCAGCTTTAGGAGGGACAGGGTGGGCAATGAGCAGTTCTTC. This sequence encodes CASSFRRDRVGNEQFF. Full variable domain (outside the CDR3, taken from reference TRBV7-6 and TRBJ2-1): GAGVSQSPRYKVTKRGQDVALRCDPISGHVSLYWYRQALGQGPEFLTYFNYEAQQDKSGLPNDRFSAERPEGSISTLTIQRTEQRDSAMYRCASSFRRDRVGNEQFFGPGTRLTVL.

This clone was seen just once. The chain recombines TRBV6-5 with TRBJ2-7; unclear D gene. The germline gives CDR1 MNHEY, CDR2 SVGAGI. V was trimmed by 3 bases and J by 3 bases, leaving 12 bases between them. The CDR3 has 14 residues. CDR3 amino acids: CASSYGLSSYEQYF. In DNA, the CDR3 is TGTGCCAGCAGTTATGGGCTTTCCAGCTACGAGCAGTACTTC.

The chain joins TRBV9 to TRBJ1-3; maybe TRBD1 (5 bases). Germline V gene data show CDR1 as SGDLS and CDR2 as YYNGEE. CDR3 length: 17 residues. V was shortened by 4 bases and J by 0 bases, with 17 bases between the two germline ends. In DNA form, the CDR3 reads TGTGCCAGCAGCCCGCAGGGTTTACGGCACTCTGGAAACACCATATATTTT. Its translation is CASSPQGLRHSGNTIYF.

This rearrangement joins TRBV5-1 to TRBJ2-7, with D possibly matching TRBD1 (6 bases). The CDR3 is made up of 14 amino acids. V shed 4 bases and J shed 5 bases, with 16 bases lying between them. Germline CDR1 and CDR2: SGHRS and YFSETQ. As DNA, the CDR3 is TGCGCCAGCAGCCTACAGGGACCCCGTAACGAGCAGTACTTC. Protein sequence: CASSLQGPRNEQYF.

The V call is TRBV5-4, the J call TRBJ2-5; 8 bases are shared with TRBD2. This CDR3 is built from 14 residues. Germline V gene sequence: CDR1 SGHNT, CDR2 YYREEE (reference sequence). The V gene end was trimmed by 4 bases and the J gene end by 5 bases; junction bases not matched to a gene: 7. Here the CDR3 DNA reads TGTGCCAGCAGCCGCAGAGCGGGGGATGAGACCCAGTACTTC. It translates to CASSRRAGDETQYF.

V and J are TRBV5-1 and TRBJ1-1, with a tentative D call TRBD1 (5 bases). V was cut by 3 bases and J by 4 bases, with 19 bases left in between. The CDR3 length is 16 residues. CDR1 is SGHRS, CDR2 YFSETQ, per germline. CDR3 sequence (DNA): TGCGCCAGCAGCTCCGGGGGGAGAGGGCCGAGCACTGAAGCTTTCTTT. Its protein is CASSSGGRGPSTEAFF.

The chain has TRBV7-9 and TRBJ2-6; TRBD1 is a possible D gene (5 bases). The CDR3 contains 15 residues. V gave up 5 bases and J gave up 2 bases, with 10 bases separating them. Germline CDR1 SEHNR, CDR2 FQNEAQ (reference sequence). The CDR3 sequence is CASSPGNPGANVLTF. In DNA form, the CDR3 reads TGTGCCAGCAGCCCAGGGAATCCTGGGGCCAACGTCCTGACTTTC. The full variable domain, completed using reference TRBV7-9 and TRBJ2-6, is DTGVSQNPRHKITKRGQNVTFRCDPISEHNRLYWYRQTLGQGPEFLTYFQNEAQLEKSRLLSDRFSAERPKGSFSTLEIQRTEQGDSAMYLCASSPGNPGANVLTFGAGSRLTVL.

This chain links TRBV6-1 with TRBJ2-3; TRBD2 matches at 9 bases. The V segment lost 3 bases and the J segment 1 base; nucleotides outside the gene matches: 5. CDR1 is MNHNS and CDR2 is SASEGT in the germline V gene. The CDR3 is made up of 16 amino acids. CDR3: CASSEFAGGGTDTQYF. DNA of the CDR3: TGTGCCAGCAGTGAGTTCGCGGGAGGGGGCACAGATACGCAGTATTTT.

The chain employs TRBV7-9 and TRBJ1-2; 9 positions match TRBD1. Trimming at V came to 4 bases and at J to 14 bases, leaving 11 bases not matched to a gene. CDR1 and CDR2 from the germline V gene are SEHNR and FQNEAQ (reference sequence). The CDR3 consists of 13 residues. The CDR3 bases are TGTGCCAGCAGCTATCCTGGGGACAGGGAGGCGACCTTC. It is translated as CASSYPGDREATF.

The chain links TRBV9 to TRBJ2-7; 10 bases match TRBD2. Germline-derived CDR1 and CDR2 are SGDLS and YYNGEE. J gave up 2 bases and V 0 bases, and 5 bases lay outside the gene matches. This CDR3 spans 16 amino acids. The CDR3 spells CASSVGSSGRTYEQYF. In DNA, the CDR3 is TGTGCCAGCAGCGTAGGTAGTAGCGGGAGGACCTACGAGCAGTACTTC.

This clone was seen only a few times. CDR3 protein: CSVELREGWGYTF. In DNA form, the CDR3 reads TGCAGCGTTGAACTCAGGGAGGGATGGGGCTACACCTTC. The chain couples TRBV29-1 to TRBJ1-2; TRBD1 might be the D (5 bases). Germline assignment: CDR1 SQVTM and CDR2 ANQGSEA. The CDR3 is 13 residues long. The V and J ends lost 2 bases and 8 bases respectively, with 15 bases between them. Variable domain in full (rest from reference TRBV29-1 and TRBJ1-2): SAVISQKPSRDICQRGTSLTIQCQVDSQVTMMFWYRQQPGQSLTLIATANQGSEATYESGFVIDKFPISRPNLTFSTLTVSNMSPEDSSIYLCSVELREGWGYTFGSGTRLTVV.

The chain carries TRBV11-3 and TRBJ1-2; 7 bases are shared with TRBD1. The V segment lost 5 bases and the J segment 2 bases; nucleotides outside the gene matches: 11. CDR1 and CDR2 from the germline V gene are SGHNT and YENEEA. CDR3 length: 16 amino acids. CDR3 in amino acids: CASSRWGGGGNYGYTF. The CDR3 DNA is TGTGCCAGCAGCCGATGGGGCGGAGGGGGCAACTATGGCTACACCTTC.